The entry that follows covers one T cell receptor beta chain sequence. Antigen unknown. Method: immunoSEQ multiplex PCR; TCRdb's copy keeps in-frame clones and lacks some. The data show 47,000 or so clones, approximately 70% seen once. This record comes from a study of vaccination effects on CD4 cells after COVID-19. At the level of the study: Ahead of sequencing, the ViraFEST assay grew antigen-specific CD4+ T cells using viral peptide pools. Post-vaccine sampling occurred a median 72 days after the second dose.

Following 10 days of culture, CD4+ T cells were isolated. Each participant was given two doses of one vaccine (BNT162b2 or mRNA-1273). Fresh IL-2-containing medium replaced half the medium on days 3 and 7. Germline V lookup: CDR1 MNHEY, CDR2 SVGAGI. The CDR3 is 15 amino acids. V dropped 5 bases and J dropped 5; count of bases not matched to a gene: 6. This material consisted of CD4+ T cells from PBMCs cultured without peptide, taken after COVID-19 vaccination. The J gene is TRBJ2-2, the V gene TRBV6-5; 9 bases agree with TRBD1. The clonotype originates from a human donor who received a COVID-19 vaccine. Written as DNA, the CDR3 is TGTGCCAGCAGTCTGGGACAGGGCTGGACCGGGGAGCTGTTTTTT. Its protein is CASSLGQGWTGELFF.